This entry lists 32 T cell receptor beta chains sequenced from one sample in a study of cytomegalovirus exposure and HLA in healthy donors. A multiplex PCR was run with 60 Vbeta primers and 13 Jbeta primers. Sequencing used immunoSEQ multiplex PCR; TCRdb keeps in-frame clones, though not all of them. Here the sample spans approximately 200,000 clones, about 81% being singletons. Sequencing used PBMCs. Receptors were obtained from a man aged 25-40 years in good health and CMV-seropositive.

The chain carries TRBV6-1 and TRBJ2-5, with TRBD1 as a possible D gene (6 bases). CDR1 and CDR2 (germline): MNHNS, SASEGT. Trimming stripped 7 bases from V and 3 bases from J, with 18 bases between. This CDR3 region has 15 residues. The CDR3: CASIRGGQLEETQYF. The CDR3 DNA reads TGTGCCAGCATCCGAGGGGGACAACTGGAAGAGACCCAGTACTTC.

This clone was seen only a few times. V and J are TRBV30 and TRBJ1-4; a weak D match, TRBD1 (6 bases). The CDR3 spans 14 residues. The germline V gene encodes CDR1 GTSNPN and CDR2 SVGIG (reference sequence). The ends were cut back, 5 bases at V and 8 bases at J, with 18 bases in the middle. In nucleotides, the CDR3 is TGTGCCTGGTTATGGGGCAGGGGAAGCGAAAAACTGTTTTTT. This codes for CAWLWGRGSEKLFF.

This chain uses TRBV27 with TRBJ1-1; a possible D gene is TRBD1 (6 bases). This CDR3 has 15 amino acids. Germline values: CDR1 MNHEY, CDR2 SMNVEV (reference sequence). V was pared by 3 bases and J by 1 base, with 12 bases between. DNA of the CDR3: TGTGCCAGCAGTTTCGGGACAAGGGGGAACACTGAAGCTTTCTTT. It encodes CASSFGTRGNTEAFF.

The rearrangement links TRBV10-3 to TRBJ2-7, with 7 bases aligning to TRBD2. Germline V CDR1 and CDR2: ENHRY, SYGVKD. The CDR3 spans 13 residues. Germline trimming cut 2 bases from V and 7 bases from J; bases unmatched to any gene: 5. The DNA of the CDR3 is TGTGCCATCAGTGAGGGGGAGGGAGGTGAGCAGTACTTC. It translates to CAISEGEGGEQYF.

The chain is built from TRBV6-6 and TRBJ2-7; 7 bases align to TRBD2. Germline trimming cut 7 bases from V and 1 base from J; bases unmatched to any gene: 13. The germline CDR1 and CDR2 sequences are MNHNY and SVGAGI (reference sequence). This CDR3 comprises 16 residues. The CDR3 protein is CASTEGASGFSYEQYF. The CDR3 nucleotides read TGTGCCAGCACCGAGGGAGCTAGCGGATTTTCCTACGAGCAGTACTTC.

The V and J genes are TRBV5-4 and TRBJ1-2, with 8 bases lining up with TRBD1. CDR1 is SGHNT, CDR2 YYREEE, per germline (reference sequence). This CDR3 region has 15 residues. Trimming removed 4 bases from V and 5 bases from J; junction bases left unmatched: 10. Written as DNA, the CDR3 is TGTGCCAGCAGCGAATTTGACAGGGGAGGGTATGGCTACACCTTC. Protein sequence: CASSEFDRGGYGYTF.

This clone was picked up a small number of times. The chain couples TRBV2 to TRBJ2-3; 11 bases line up with TRBD2. From germline, CDR1 is SNHLY and CDR2 FYNNEI. This CDR3 region has 18 residues. Germline trimming cut 8 bases from V and 0 bases from J; bases unmatched to any gene: 13. The CDR3 region is CASGPGLAVTSSTDTQYF. The CDR3 coding sequence is TGTGCCAGCGGTCCGGGACTAGCGGTTACATCTAGCACAGATACGCAGTATTTT.

This clone came up once. The V and J genes are TRBV19 and TRBJ1-5; 7 bases are shared with TRBD1. The V and J ends lost 6 bases and 3 bases, in that order; junction bases with no gene match: 8. This CDR3 has 15 residues. Germline V lookup: CDR1 LNHDA, CDR2 SQIVND (reference sequence). The chain's CDR3 is CASRDRQGDNQPQHF. The CDR3 nucleotides are TGTGCCAGTAGAGATCGACAGGGCGACAATCAGCCCCAGCATTTT.

The chain uses TRBV28 and TRBJ1-1, with D hard to call. This CDR3 comprises 12 residues. Germline V CDR1 and CDR2: MDHEN, SYDVKM. Trimming stripped 7 bases from V and 3 bases from J, with 9 bases between. CDR3 loop: CASNPTDTEAFF. The CDR3 nucleotides are TGTGCCAGCAACCCAACAGACACTGAAGCTTTCTTT.

This clone was counted between two and nine times. The V gene is TRBV9, the J gene TRBJ1-5; D might be TRBD1 (5 bases). Germline V gene data show CDR1 as SGDLS and CDR2 as YYNGEE. Trimming took 2 bases from V and 4 from J, leaving 13 bases between them. The length of the CDR3 is 15 residues. The CDR3 protein is CASSVGGGENQPQHF. The CDR3 region has the DNA TGTGCCAGCAGCGTTGGGGGGGGTGAGAATCAGCCCCAGCATTTT.

The chain is built from TRBV9 and TRBJ2-2; 8 bases map to TRBD2. The CDR3 is made up of 16 amino acids. The V gene's germline CDR1 is SGDLS and CDR2 YYNGEE. J gave up 5 bases and V 1 base, and 7 bases lay outside the gene matches. The DNA for the CDR3 is TGTGCCAGCAGCGTATCAACGGGAGGGATTACCGGGGAGCTGTTTTTT. Protein sequence: CASSVSTGGITGELFF.

The V gene is TRBV4-3, the J gene TRBJ2-3, with TRBD1 as a possible D gene (5 bases). Germline assignment: CDR1 LGHNA and CDR2 YSLEER. The V end was cut by 3 bases, the J end by 2 bases, with 18 bases between. CDR3 length equals 17 residues. The DNA of the CDR3 is TGCGCCAGCAGCCACCTCCCGGGTCAGGGATTCACAGATACGCAGTATTTT. Protein product: CASSHLPGQGFTDTQYF.

V gene TRBV6-4 combines with J gene TRBJ2-2; 9 bases map to TRBD1. J was trimmed by 6 bases and V by 2 bases; bases with no gene match: 4. CDR1 MRHNA and CDR2 SNTAGT come from the germline V gene. The CDR3 loop spans 15 amino acids. The CDR3 nucleotides read TGTGCCAGCAGTGACGAACAGGGGGCCCCCGGGGAGCTGTTTTTT. It codes for CASSDEQGAPGELFF.

This chain links TRBV27 with TRBJ1-6; TRBD1 is a possible D gene (6 bases). The V end was cut by 1 base, the J end by 6 bases, with 13 bases between. The CDR3 has 16 residues. CDR1 and CDR2 from the germline V gene are MNHEY and SMNVEV (reference sequence). CDR3 region: CASSLFLTGFNSPLHF. CDR3 bases: TGTGCCAGCAGTTTATTCCTTACAGGGTTTAATTCACCCCTCCACTTT.

This clone showed up just once. The CDR3 DNA reads TGTGCCAGTAGTATCCCAAGGACAGGGGGCACCGGGGAGCTGTTTTTT. It specifies CASSIPRTGGTGELFF. The chain combines TRBV19 with TRBJ2-2; 10 positions agree with TRBD1. The CDR3 has 16 residues. Germline-derived CDR1 and CDR2 are LNHDA and SQIVND (reference sequence). J lost 4 bases, V lost 3 bases, and 5 bases had no gene match. Full variable domain (missing parts from reference TRBV19 and TRBJ2-2): DGGITQSPKYLFRKEGQNVTLSCEQNLNHDAMYWYRQDPGQGLRLIYYSQIVNDFQKGDIAEGYSVSREKKESFPLTVTSAQKNPTAFYLCASSIPRTGGTGELFFGEGSRLTVL.

The V gene is TRBV15, the J gene TRBJ1-1, with D possibly matching TRBD1 (5 bases). Trimming removed 3 bases at V and 11 bases at J, with 16 bases between. Germline V CDR1 and CDR2: LNHNV, YYDKDF (reference sequence). The CDR3 sequence is 13 residues long. CDR3 nucleotide sequence: TGTGCCACCAGCAGTCCTTGGGACTCCGCGGCTTTCTTT. This translates into CATSSPWDSAAFF.

The chain carries TRBV7-2 and TRBJ2-5; tentatively, D is TRBD1 (6 bases). Trimming took 2 bases from V and 7 from J, leaving 20 bases between them. Germline V gives CDR1 SGHTA, CDR2 FQGNSA. CDR3 length equals 16 residues. The CDR3 region is CASSLNPGDRLRTQYF. The CDR3 DNA follows: TGTGCCAGCAGCTTAAATCCTGGTGACAGGTTGAGGACCCAGTACTTC.

This chain uses TRBV6-6 with TRBJ1-4, with D possibly matching TRBD1 (6 bases). The germline V and J ends were trimmed by 5 bases and 8 bases, with 18 bases remaining between them. The CDR3 spans 15 residues. The germline V gene encodes CDR1 MNHNY and CDR2 SVGAGI (reference sequence). The CDR3 loop reads CASSATGLGGEKLFF. The CDR3 DNA is TGTGCCAGCAGTGCCACAGGGTTGGGGGGGGAAAAACTGTTTTTT.

The V and J genes are TRBV5-4 and TRBJ2-7; perhaps TRBD1 as D (8 bases). CDR1 SGHNT and CDR2 YYREEE come from the germline V gene (reference sequence). The CDR3 contains 14 residues. Trimming took 2 bases from V and 1 from J, leaving 10 bases between them. CDR3 region: CASSLQGGSYEQYF. CDR3 coding DNA: TGTGCCAGCAGCTTACAGGGGGGGTCCTACGAGCAGTACTTC.

The chain combines TRBV19 with TRBJ1-5; D remains ambiguous. There are 11 residues in the CDR3. Germline V lookup: CDR1 LNHDA, CDR2 SQIVND (reference sequence). Trimming cost V 5 bases and J 11 bases, with 10 bases left between them. The CDR3 sequence is CASSLGPAQHF. CDR3 nucleotides: TGTGCCAGTAGTTTAGGGCCAGCCCAGCATTTT. The full variable domain, in which reference TRBV19 and TRBJ1-5 provide the parts outside the CDR3, is DGGITQSPKYLFRKEGQNVTLSCEQNLNHDAMYWYRQDPGQGLRLIYYSQIVNDFQKGDIAEGYSVSREKKESFPLTVTSAQKNPTAFYLCASSLGPAQHFGDGTRLSIL.

This sequence joins TRBV15 and TRBJ2-7; weak D call: TRBD2 (6 bases). This CDR3 has 15 residues. Germline V gene lookup returns CDR1 LNHNV and CDR2 YYDKDF (reference sequence). V lost 3 bases and J lost 0, with 12 bases in between. The chain's CDR3 is CATSRWGESSYEQYF. The CDR3 bases are TGTGCCACCAGCAGGTGGGGGGAGAGCTCCTACGAGCAGTACTTC.

The chain couples TRBV5-4 to TRBJ2-1; D perhaps matches TRBD1 (5 bases). CDR3 length: 14 residues. Between the trimmed V and J ends, which lost 4 bases and 9 bases, there was a span of 17 bases. Germline values: CDR1 SGHNT, CDR2 YYREEE (reference sequence). The DNA of the CDR3 is TGTGCCAGCAGCCCCCGGCAGGGATCCGGTGAGCAGTTCTTC. Translated: CASSPRQGSGEQFF.

The chain couples TRBV7-9 to TRBJ1-2, with a possible D match to TRBD1 (5 bases). This CDR3 has 14 amino acids. CDR1 and CDR2 (germline): SEHNR, FQNEAQ (reference sequence). Between the trimmed V and J ends, which lost 11 bases and 8 bases, there was a span of 24 bases. The CDR3, as DNA: TGTGCCGGGGATGGGCAGGGAAGCTCGAGCGGCTACACCTTC. Encoded protein: CAGDGQGSSSGYTF.

V usage is TRBV4-1 and J usage is TRBJ1-2; 8 nucleotides agree with TRBD1. The germline V gene encodes CDR1 MGHRA and CDR2 YSYEKL. Trimming took 3 bases from V and 3 from J; bases not matched to a gene: 6. The CDR3 loop spans 15 amino acids. CDR3: CASSHTAGGDYGYTF. CDR3 coding DNA: TGCGCCAGCAGCCACACCGCAGGGGGCGACTATGGCTACACCTTC.

The J gene is TRBJ2-7, the V gene TRBV18; 9 bases align to TRBD1. V lost 3 bases to trimming and J lost 2 bases; unmatched junction nucleotides: 5. Germline V gene sequence: CDR1 KGHSH, CDR2 LQKENI. The CDR3 is 15 residues long. The CDR3 spells CASSPRTGGPYEQYF. CDR3 bases: TGTGCCAGCTCACCCCGCACAGGGGGCCCCTACGAGCAGTACTTC. The variable domain in full, with the rest retrieved from reference TRBV18 and TRBJ2-7, is NAGVMQNPRHLVRRRGQEARLRCSPMKGHSHVYWYRQLPEEGLKFMVYLQKENIIDESGMPKERFSAEFPKEGPSILRIQQVVRGDSAAYFCASSPRTGGPYEQYFGPGTRLTVT.

The chain employs TRBV6-9 and TRBJ2-7; TRBD2 matches at 7 bases. V lost 9 bases to trimming and J lost 5 bases; unmatched junction nucleotides: 4. This CDR3 region has 11 residues. CDR1 is MNHGY, CDR2 SVAAGI, per germline. This CDR3 is CARGLSNEQYF. CDR3 in DNA: TGTGCCAGGGGACTAAGCAACGAGCAGTACTTC.

This clone was seen a single time. The chain combines TRBV27 with TRBJ2-5; 8 positions agree with TRBD1. The CDR3 is made up of 15 amino acids. From germline, CDR1 is MNHEY and CDR2 SMNVEV (reference sequence). After removal of 5 bases from V and 3 bases from J, the junction contained 8 bases not matched to a gene. The CDR3 region is CASSGGTGRKETQYF. For the CDR3, the DNA is TGTGCCAGCAGTGGAGGGACAGGCAGAAAAGAGACCCAGTACTTC.

The chain has TRBV5-1 and TRBJ2-7, with 12 bases matching TRBD2. The germline gives CDR1 SGHRS, CDR2 YFSETQ. V lost 3 bases, J lost 7 bases, and 5 bases stayed unmatched. The CDR3 extends over 14 amino acids. The chain's CDR3 is CASSSTSGSYEQYF. DNA for the CDR3: TGCGCCAGCAGCTCGACTAGCGGGAGTTATGAGCAGTACTTC. The complete variable domain, with remaining parts taken from reference TRBV5-1 and TRBJ2-7, reads KAGVTQTPRYLIKTRGQQVTLSCSPISGHRSVSWYQQTPGQGLQFLFEYFSETQRNKGNFPGRFSGRQFSNSRSEMNVSTLELGDSALYLCASSSTSGSYEQYFGPGTRLTVT.

The chain has TRBV19 and TRBJ1-2; D is uncertain. The CDR3 runs to 14 residues. V lost 3 bases and J 9 bases, leaving 17 bases between the germline ends. Germline V CDR1 and CDR2: LNHDA, SQIVND (reference sequence). The CDR3 spells CASSMRELTISYTF. The CDR3 nucleotides are TGTGCCAGTAGTATGAGGGAACTAACTATAAGCTACACCTTC. The variable domain in full, with the rest retrieved from reference TRBV19 and TRBJ1-2, is DGGITQSPKYLFRKEGQNVTLSCEQNLNHDAMYWYRQDPGQGLRLIYYSQIVNDFQKGDIAEGYSVSREKKESFPLTVTSAQKNPTAFYLCASSMRELTISYTFGSGTRLTVV.

The chain links TRBV18 to TRBJ2-7; D is possibly TRBD2 (6 bases). The CDR3 length is 13 residues. Germline CDR1 and CDR2: KGHSH and LQKENI. V was pared by 6 bases and J by 1 base, with 10 bases between. The CDR3 is CASSPRESYEQYF. CDR3 in DNA: TGTGCCAGCTCCCCGCGGGAATCCTACGAGCAGTACTTC.

Notes on this clone: Germline and junction disagree at one end, which may indicate a read error. The V call is TRBV7-3, the J call TRBJ2-7; D unresolved. Germline V CDR1 and CDR2: SGHTA, FQGTGA. The CDR3 consists of 14 residues. CDR3 in amino acids: CASSLEALSSEQYF. DNA for the CDR3: TGTGCCAGCAGCTTAGAAGCGTTATCCTCCGAGCAGTACTTC. Based on the CDR3 plus reference TRBV7-3 and TRBJ2-7, the full variable domain is GAGVSQTPSNKVTEKGKYVELRCDPISGHTALYWYRQSLGQGPEFLIYFQGTGAADDSGLPNDRFFAVRPEGSVSTLKIQRTERGDSAVYLCASSLEALSSEQYFGPGTRLTVT.

The rearrangement links TRBV21-1 to TRBJ2-7; TRBD2, the D gene given by the table, was not confirmed from the DNA. TRBV21-1 is a listed pseudogene. The CDR3 runs 14 residues. The CDR3 reads CASSKVAPTYEQYF. CDR3 coding DNA: TGTGCCAGCAGCAAAGTTGCACCTACCTACGAGCAGTACTTC.